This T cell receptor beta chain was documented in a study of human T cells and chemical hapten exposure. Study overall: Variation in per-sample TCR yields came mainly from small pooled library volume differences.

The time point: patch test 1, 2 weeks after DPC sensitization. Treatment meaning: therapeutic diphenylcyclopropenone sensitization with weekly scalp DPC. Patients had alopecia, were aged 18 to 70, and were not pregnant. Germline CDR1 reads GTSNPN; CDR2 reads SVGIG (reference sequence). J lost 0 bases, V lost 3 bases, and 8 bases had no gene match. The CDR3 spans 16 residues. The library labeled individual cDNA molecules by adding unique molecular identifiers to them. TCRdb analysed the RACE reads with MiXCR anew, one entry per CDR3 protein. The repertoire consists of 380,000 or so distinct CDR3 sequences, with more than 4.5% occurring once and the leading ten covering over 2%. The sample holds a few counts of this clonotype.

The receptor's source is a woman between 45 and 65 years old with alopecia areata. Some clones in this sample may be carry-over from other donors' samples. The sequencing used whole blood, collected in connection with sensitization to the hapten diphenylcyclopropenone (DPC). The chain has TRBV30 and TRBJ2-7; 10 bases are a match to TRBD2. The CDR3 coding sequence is TGTGCCTGGAGCAATAGCGGGAGGCCCATCTCCTACGAGCAGTACTTC. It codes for CAWSNSGRPISYEQYF.